Following are 15 T cell receptor beta chains from one sample sequenced in a study of CD8 T cell repertoires and HIV-1 epitope variants. These receptors' targets are unknown. The method was immunoSEQ multiplex PCR; TCRdb's version includes in-frame clones alone and lacks a portion of them. The sample gives roughly 4,000 clones, 65% to 80% of which show up once; roughly 47% is in the top ten. The source material was cultured CD8+ T cells derived from PBMCs. The receptors derive from a male donor with HIV.

The V call is TRBV10-1, the J call TRBJ1-3, with D tentatively TRBD1 (6 bases). V lost 11 bases and J 0 bases, leaving 29 bases between the germline ends. Germline CDR1 is WNHNN and CDR2 is SYGVQD (reference sequence). The CDR3 is 19 residues long. The DNA of the CDR3 is TGCGCCCTAACAGGGCAGTCAGAGGAAGAACCCTACTCTGGAAACACCATATATTTT. This encodes CALTGQSEEEPYSGNTIYF.

By sample fraction, this clone is medium-sized (0.01 to 0.1%). This rearrangement joins TRBV29-1 to TRBJ2-3; D perhaps matches TRBD2 (5 bases). V dropped 7 bases and J dropped 2 bases, with 16 bases sitting between them. The V gene's germline CDR1 is SQVTM and CDR2 ANQGSEA. The CDR3 sequence is 14 residues long. The CDR3 sequence is CSAAGTESTDTQYF. CDR3 nucleotide sequence: TGCAGCGCGGCGGGCACCGAGTCCACAGATACGCAGTATTTT.

This chain links TRBV29-1 with TRBJ1-4, with unresolved D. The CDR3 is 13 residues long. Trimming cost V 3 bases and J 3 bases, with 8 bases left between them. The germline gives CDR1 SQVTM, CDR2 ANQGSEA. CDR3 protein: CSVEGDSNEKLFF. As DNA, the CDR3 is TGCAGCGTTGAGGGAGACTCTAATGAAAAACTGTTTTTT.

This clone was recorded a few times. The CDR3 is CASKTSGITYEQYF. The CDR3 DNA follows: TGTGCCAGCAAGACTAGCGGGATCACTTACGAGCAGTACTTC. The rearrangement links TRBV6-1 to TRBJ2-7; 11 nucleotides match TRBD2. CDR1 MNHNS and CDR2 SASEGT come from the germline V gene. This CDR3 has 14 residues. V lost 7 bases, J lost 4 bases, and 6 bases stayed unmatched.

The chain employs TRBV29-1 and TRBJ2-7, with TRBD1 identical over 7 bases. The CDR3 has 13 residues. The V and J ends lost 5 bases and 1 base, in that order; junction bases with no gene match: 5. CDR1 is SQVTM, CDR2 ANQGSEA, per germline. The CDR3 DNA reads TGCAGCGTTACTGGGGACAGTTCCTACGAGCAGTACTTC. Translating gives CSVTGDSSYEQYF.

The chain recombines TRBV4-3 with TRBJ2-7; 9 nucleotides match TRBD2. This CDR3 has 16 residues. J gave up 3 bases and V 0 bases, and 6 bases lay outside the gene matches. Germline lookup yields CDR1 LGHNA and CDR2 YSLEER. The CDR3 region is CASSQEAGTSNYEQYF. The CDR3 nucleotides read TGCGCCAGCAGCCAAGAAGCCGGGACTAGCAACTACGAGCAGTACTTC.

This rearrangement joins TRBV9 to TRBJ1-1, with D maybe TRBD1 (5 bases). This CDR3 is built from 14 residues. Deletions cut 4 bases from V and 1 base from J, with 11 bases between. Germline loops: CDR1 SGDLS, CDR2 YYNGEE. The CDR3 nucleotides read TGTGCCAGCAGCTTAGGAGGGGCGAACACTGAAGCTTTCTTT. Translated, it gives CASSLGGANTEAFF. Full variable domain (outside the CDR3, taken from reference TRBV9 and TRBJ1-1): DSGVTQTPKHLITATGQRVTLRCSPRSGDLSVYWYQQSLDQGLQFLIQYYNGEERAKGNILERFSAQQFPDLHSELNLSSLELGDSALYFCASSLGGANTEAFFGQGTRLTVV.

This clone appeared a few times. The J gene is TRBJ1-3, the V gene TRBV11-2, with D hard to call. Between the trimmed V and J ends, which lost 3 bases and 3 bases, there was a span of 18 bases. CDR3 length equals 17 residues. In germline, CDR1 is SGHAT, CDR2 FQNNGV. In nucleotides, the CDR3 is TGTGCCAGCAGCTTTCCCCGTGCGGGAGTTGGTGGAAACACCATATATTTT. Amino acid sequence: CASSFPRAGVGGNTIYF. Full variable domain (remainder filled in from reference TRBV11-2 and TRBJ1-3): EAGVAQSPRYKIIEKRQSVAFWCNPISGHATLYWYQQILGQGPKLLIQFQNNGVVDDSQLPKDRFSAERLKGVDSTLKIQPAKLEDSAVYLCASSFPRAGVGGNTIYFGEGSWLTVV.

The J gene is TRBJ1-1, the V gene TRBV5-5, with no clear D. Trimming took off 5 bases at V and 0 bases at J, with 8 bases between the two ends. The CDR3 length is 13 residues. CDR1 is SGHKS, CDR2 YYEKEE, per germline (reference sequence). The CDR3 coding sequence is TGTGCCAGCAGAGAAGACTTGAACACTGAAGCTTTCTTT. Translating gives CASREDLNTEAFF.

This clone has more than one count but fewer than ten. The V call is TRBV4-1, the J call TRBJ1-2; unclear D gene. The CDR3 sequence is 12 residues long. V lost 10 bases, J lost 2 bases, and 11 bases lay in between. Germline V gene data show CDR1 as MGHRA and CDR2 as YSYEKL. CDR3 region: CAIRGENYGYTF. CDR3 nucleotides: TGCGCCATACGTGGGGAAAACTATGGCTACACCTTC.

The chain links TRBV27 to TRBJ2-5, with D perhaps TRBD2 (6 bases). This CDR3 spans 15 amino acids. Trimming took off 2 bases at V and 4 bases at J, with 14 bases between the two ends. Germline lookup yields CDR1 MNHEY and CDR2 SMNVEV (reference sequence). CDR3 DNA sequence: TGTGCCAGCAGTTTAGGAGGGCAGGGCGGAGAGACCCAGTACTTC. Its translation is CASSLGGQGGETQYF.

This clone has just one count. The chain couples TRBV19 to TRBJ1-1, with 8 nucleotides matching TRBD1. Looked up from germline, CDR1 is LNHDA and CDR2 is SQIVND (reference sequence). The trim removed 7 bases at V and 4 bases at J, leaving 8 bases unmatched. The CDR3 is 14 residues long. This CDR3 is CASTPIDRGTEAFF. In DNA form, the CDR3 reads TGTGCCAGTACCCCGATTGACAGGGGCACTGAAGCTTTCTTT.

This chain uses TRBV5-4 with TRBJ1-2; D might be TRBD1 (5 bases). V was trimmed by 1 base and J by 6 bases, leaving 13 bases between them. Germline lookup yields CDR1 SGHNT and CDR2 YYREEE (reference sequence). The length of the CDR3 is 14 residues. For the CDR3, the DNA is TGTGCCAGCAGCTTGCGGGACGTAGGCGATGGCTACACCTTC. Translated, it gives CASSLRDVGDGYTF.

This CDR3 reads CASGLPHPSGGHNSPLHF. The CDR3 region has the DNA TGTGCTAGTGGTTTGCCACACCCCTCAGGGGGCCATAATTCACCCCTCCACTTT. The chain carries TRBV12-5 and TRBJ1-6, with 8 bases fitting TRBD1. The germline CDR1 and CDR2 sequences are LGHNT and FRNRAP. V lost 2 bases and J lost 5; bases outside the gene matches: 11. This CDR3 is built from 18 residues.

The chain combines TRBV7-2 with TRBJ2-3; D remains ambiguous. The CDR3 length is 15 residues. Germline V gene sequence: CDR1 SGHTA, CDR2 FQGNSA. The V gene lost 5 bases and the J gene lost 0 bases, with 12 bases spanning the gap. The CDR3 DNA reads as TGTGCCAGCAGCCCGGACCTCTTGAGCACAGATACGCAGTATTTT. Amino acid sequence: CASSPDLLSTDTQYF. Based on the CDR3 plus reference TRBV7-2 and TRBJ2-3, the full variable domain is GAGVSQSPSNKVTEKGKDVELRCDPISGHTALYWYRQSLGQGLEFLIYFQGNSAPDKSGLPSDRFSAERTGGSVSTLTIQRTQQEDSAVYLCASSPDLLSTDTQYFGPGTRLTVL.